Listed below are T cell receptor beta chains from one sample, sequenced in a study of T cells in Graves' hyperthyroidism and ophthalmopathy. TCRdb reanalysed the multiplex PCR reads using MiXCR and keeps one entry per CDR3 protein. The sample lists about 180,000 distinct CDR3 sequences, roughly 10% occurring once. Material for sequencing was blood. The receptors originated from a woman aged 18-30 years with Graves' hyperthyroidism that later progressed to Graves' ophthalmopathy. The conserved cysteine and the conserved F or W are not part of the CDR3 here.

v_gene	j_gene	CDR3aa
TRBV4-2	TRBJ2-7	ASSQELAGSGEQY
TRBV20-1	TRBJ2-5	SARGDRDREETQY
TRBV12-3/TRBV12-4	TRBJ2-1	ASSFDQVIFNEQF
TRBV30	TRBJ1-1	AWSAGTANTEAF
TRBV12-3/TRBV12-4	TRBJ1-1	ASSLGFSEAF
TRBV30	TRBJ2-5	AWSVHSGAPQETQY
TRBV19	TRBJ2-7	ASSSQTGTLSGQY
TRBV20-1	TRBJ2-7	SARDPEGRPEQY
TRBV7-8	TRBJ1-1	ASSPTGRSTEAF
TRBV9	TRBJ1-3	ASSVGDTSGNTIY
TRBV7-6	TRBJ1-6	ASSFYPPGQGNSPLH
TRBV20-1	TRBJ2-1	SAKCSGRVWNEQF
TRBV7-3	TRBJ2-1	ASSLTITSGSHNEQF
TRBV5-1	TRBJ2-7	ASSAGVRGGRLYEQY
TRBV25-1	TRBJ2-4	ASSEFGPPRNIQY
TRBV15	TRBJ2-7	ATSRSTGGAEQY
TRBV7-9	TRBJ1-3	ASSWRGAGNTIY
TRBV6-2/TRBV6-3	TRBJ2-3	ASSREPHSSFTDTQY
TRBV2	TRBJ1-4	ASSESRSGVNEKLF
TRBV6-1	TRBJ2-1	ASSSGLSSYNEQF
TRBV19	TRBJ2-6	ASSINRDHSGANVLT
TRBV20-1	TRBJ2-1	SANDRGGSYNEQF
TRBV11-2	TRBJ2-2	ASSLLGRGRAGELF
TRBV5-5	TRBJ2-7	ASSPTRQERYEQY
TRBV5-4	TRBJ1-2	ASSKHGNRLGYT
TRBV4-1	TRBJ2-5	ASSKPGLAGGTAETQY
TRBV28	TRBJ2-1	ASSTGTPRQF
TRBV11-2	TRBJ1-1	ASSLENWGGAF
TRBV6-2/TRBV6-3	TRBJ2-3	ASSGPAGGPQDTQY
TRBV5-1	TRBJ2-1	ASSLDPVSSYNEQF
TRBV28	TRBJ2-7	ASSFSDREYEQY
TRBV15	TRBJ1-1	ATSRVLTGATEAF
TRBV12-5	TRBJ2-2	ASGLVLSGDTGELF
TRBV27	TRBJ2-1	ASSSSRNEQF
TRBV6-1	TRBJ1-1	ASTLSPGVTEAF
TRBV6-1	TRBJ1-1	ASTKQGMGTEAF
TRBV6-6	TRBJ2-5	ASSYFPPGGQGTQY
TRBV15	TRBJ1-5	ATSRDLTGSQPQH
TRBV6-1	TRBJ2-1	ASSEWAKGSSNEQF
TRBV2	TRBJ2-6	ASSSRHNSEANVLT
TRBV9	TRBJ2-1	ASSAIIADYNEQF
TRBV6-5	TRBJ1-2	ASSYGDREVRGYT
TRBV3-1	TRBJ2-5	ASTPTSGEQETQY
TRBV2	TRBJ2-7	AGETSGEEY
TRBV19	TRBJ1-3	ASSIRQSSGNTIY
TRBV7-7	TRBJ2-3	ASSLLSLLEGEDTQY
TRBV5-6	TRBJ1-1	ASSEDRGRRGTEAF
TRBV7-8	TRBJ2-2	ASSFFPDNTGELF
TRBV7-9	TRBJ2-7	ASTGGAGGYEQY